A single sample gave rise to the 17 T cell receptor beta chains below, sequenced in a study of breast tumors, draining lymph nodes, adjacent tissues. TCRdb passed the multiplex PCR reads through MiXCR, listing each CDR3 protein once. Of fewer than 200,000 distinct CDR3 sequences in the sample, 30% to 35% were seen once. Axillary draining lymph nodes of breast cancer patients supplied the node samples. Sequencing was performed on axillary lymph node tissue. The receptor set was obtained from a female donor with breast cancer. Some clones in this sample may be carry-over from other donors' samples.

The CDR3 DNA sequence: TGTGCCAGCAGCCCAACCGCAGGGAGTAGGGACTATGGCTACACCTTC. It is translated as CASSPTAGSRDYGYTF. The chain is built from TRBV4-2 and TRBJ1-2; possibly TRBD1 for D (5 bases). There are 16 residues in the CDR3. With 4 bases removed from V and 3 bases from J, the gap between germline ends came to 18 bases. From germline, CDR1 is LGHNA and CDR2 YNFKEQ.

The table lists this clonotype with a few counts. The chain carries TRBV6-5 and TRBJ2-7; TRBD1 matches at 9 bases. Per germline, CDR1 MNHEY and CDR2 SVGAGI. J lost 2 bases, V lost 5 bases, and 10 bases had no gene match. The CDR3 length is 16 residues. The DNA of the CDR3 is TGTGCCAGCAGTCTAAATACAGGGGGCTTCACCTACGAGCAGTACTTC. Amino acid sequence: CASSLNTGGFTYEQYF.

This clonotype has more than one count but fewer than ten. The V and J genes are TRBV20-1 and TRBJ2-1; TRBD1 aligns across 9 bases. The V and J ends lost 5 bases and 7 bases, in that order; junction bases with no gene match: 15. The length of the CDR3 is 16 residues. Germline CDR1 is DFQATT and CDR2 is SNEGSKA (reference sequence). In DNA form, the CDR3 reads TGCAGTGCTCGACGTCCCGGGACAGGGCCTTCTAATGAGCAGTTCTTC. Translating it yields CSARRPGTGPSNEQFF.

This clonotype was observed many times. The genes are TRBV28 and TRBJ1-2, with a tentative D call TRBD1 (6 bases). The CDR3 has 13 amino acids. V lost 2 bases to trimming and J lost 7 bases, with 11 bases between them. Germline CDR1 and CDR2: MDHEN and SYDVKM. CDR3 sequence (DNA): TGTGCCAGCAGTTTACGTGAGGGGGTTGGCTACACCTTC. This encodes CASSLREGVGYTF.

This clonotype was seen a single time. The chain is built from TRBV12-3 or TRBV12-4 and TRBJ2-3, with D tentatively TRBD2 (6 bases). Trimming cost V 8 bases and J 1 base, with 19 bases left between them. This CDR3 has 16 amino acids. The chain's CDR3 is CASLQSTGEGTDTQYF. For the CDR3, the DNA is TGTGCCAGCCTCCAGTCCACGGGGGAAGGCACAGATACGCAGTATTTT.

As regards this clonotype: This may arise from a read error, as a much more abundant clone is one base away. The chain uses TRBV12-1 and TRBJ1-6; the table's D call TRBD1 went unverified against the DNA. TRBV12-1 is flagged as a pseudogene. The CDR3 has 16 amino acids. The CDR3 protein is CASSHYRDRVYSPLHF. The DNA of the CDR3 is TGTGCCAGCAGCCACTACCGGGACAGGGTTTATTCACCCCTCCACTTT.

There are many counts of this clonotype. The CDR3 DNA reads TGTGCCAGCAGTTTAAGGGGACACTCCTACGAGCAGTACTTC. This encodes CASSLRGHSYEQYF. This chain joins TRBV12-3 or TRBV12-4 and TRBJ2-7; TRBD1 is a possible D gene (6 bases). V lost 2 bases, J lost 0 bases, and 8 bases lay in between. There are 14 residues in the CDR3.

V is TRBV20-1 and J is TRBJ2-5, with D perhaps given as TRBD1 or TRBD2 (6 bases each). Germline loops: CDR1 DFQATT, CDR2 SNEGSKA (reference sequence). V lost 1 base to trimming and J lost 0 bases, with 18 bases between them. The CDR3 has 17 residues. The CDR3 sequence is CSARAGLGGRDQETQYF. As DNA, the CDR3 is TGCAGTGCTAGAGCTGGGCTCGGGGGCCGTGACCAAGAGACCCAGTACTTC.

Comments on this clonotype: A much more abundant neighbour one base away suggests this may be a read error. The chain links TRBV11-3 to TRBJ2-1, with TRBD1 matching over 7 bases. V lost 6 bases to trimming and J lost 4 bases; unmatched junction nucleotides: 0. The CDR3 contains 12 residues. Germline CDR1 reads SGHNT; CDR2 reads YENEEA. DNA of the CDR3: TGTGCCAGCAGGGGACAGTACAATGAGCAGTTCTTC. Translation gives CASRGQYNEQFF.

This clonotype was picked up many times. The V call is TRBV7-8, the J call TRBJ1-6; 7 bases agree with TRBD1. Germline V gene data show CDR1 as SGHVS and CDR2 as FQNEAQ. The V segment lost 4 bases and the J segment 7 bases; nucleotides outside the gene matches: 4. The CDR3 runs 14 residues. CDR3 protein: CASSSGQLNSPLHF. CDR3 coding DNA: TGTGCCAGCAGCTCGGGACAGTTAAATTCACCCCTCCACTTT.

This clonotype has just a few counts. This chain links TRBV3-1 with TRBJ2-7; possible D gene TRBD2, 5 bases. V was trimmed by 4 bases and J by 3 bases, leaving 13 bases between them. This CDR3 is 14 amino acids long. Germline loops: CDR1 LGHDT, CDR2 YNNKEL (reference sequence). CDR3 loop: CASSPISGDYEQYF. The CDR3 bases are TGTGCCAGCAGCCCCATTTCCGGGGACTACGAGCAGTACTTC.

This clonotype came up many times. V gene TRBV20-1 combines with J gene TRBJ2-3; D may be TRBD1 (6 bases). From germline, CDR1 is DFQATT and CDR2 SNEGSKA (reference sequence). The CDR3 sequence is 15 residues long. The V and J ends lost 0 bases and 4 bases respectively, with 14 bases between them. CDR3 amino acids: CSAREAMWGPDTQYF. The CDR3 DNA sequence: TGCAGTGCTAGAGAAGCTATGTGGGGGCCAGATACGCAGTATTTT.

This clonotype was observed a few times. V gene TRBV6-2 or TRBV6-3 combines with J gene TRBJ2-7; 10 bases align to TRBD1. Germline CDR1 is MNHEY and CDR2 is SVGEGT. This CDR3 has 15 amino acids. The junction had 9 bases not matched to a gene; V was cut back by 7 bases and J by 3 bases. The chain's CDR3 is CASNQIGDRGYEQYF. In DNA form, the CDR3 reads TGTGCCAGCAACCAAATCGGGGACAGGGGCTACGAGCAGTACTTC.

In its sample, this clonotype was seen a few times. This clone may be a read error of a much larger clone one base away. The chain carries TRBV19 and TRBJ1-5; D is undetermined. In germline, CDR1 is LNHDA, CDR2 SQIVND (reference sequence). The CDR3 covers 13 residues. With 10 bases removed from V and 0 bases from J, the gap between germline ends came to 10 bases. The CDR3 nucleotides are TGTGCCAACGCCACCCATAGCAATCAGCCCCAGCATTTT. Amino acids: CANATHSNQPQHF. The full variable domain, in which reference TRBV19 and TRBJ1-5 provide the parts outside the CDR3, is DGGITQSPKYLFRKEGQNVTLSCEQNLNHDAMYWYRQDPGQGLRLIYYSQIVNDFQKGDIAEGYSVSREKKESFPLTVTSAQKNPTAFYLCANATHSNQPQHFGDGTRLSIL.

Notes on this clonotype: The conserved phenylalanine or tryptophan normally closing the CDR3 is absent here, so this likely arose from a read error. It is unclear where the CDR3 begins or ends on the DNA, so no DNA is shown, and the CDR3 is as TCRdb lists it. J is TRBJ2-6 and V is TRBV15. Germline CDR1 reads LNHNV; CDR2 reads YYDKDF (reference sequence). The CDR3 is 10 amino acids long, termini counted. CDR3 protein: CATSRDPGTS.

This clonotype was observed a handful of times. A much bigger clone sits one base away, suggesting this may be a read error. V is TRBV7-8 and J is TRBJ2-7; D is undetermined. Deletions cut 1 base from V and 9 bases from J, with 16 bases between. The CDR3 is 14 amino acids. Germline lookup yields CDR1 SGHVS and CDR2 FQNEAQ. DNA of the CDR3: TGTGCCAGCAGCTTAGATGGACCACTGGACGGGCAGTACTTC. Encoded protein: CASSLDGPLDGQYF. Full variable domain (remainder filled in from reference TRBV7-8 and TRBJ2-7): GAGVSQSPRYKVAKRGQDVALRCDPISGHVSLFWYQQALGQGPEFLTYFQNEAQLDKSGLPSDRFFAERPEGSVSTLKIQRTQQEDSAVYLCASSLDGPLDGQYFGPGTRLTVT.

Remarks on this clonotype: One end of the junction does not line up with germline, which may come from a read error. The chain is built from TRBV7-3 and TRBJ1-1; no clear D. CDR3 length: 14 amino acids. CDR1 SGHTA and CDR2 FQGTGA come from the germline V gene. The CDR3 bases are TGTGCCAGCAGCTTATTAGGAGGGAACACTAAAGCTTTCTTT. It is translated as CASSLLGGNTKAFF.